This is a list of T cell receptor beta chains from one sample in a study of cytomegalovirus exposure and HLA in healthy donors. Some clones are missing from TCRdb's copy, which holds only in-frame ones; the method was immunoSEQ multiplex PCR. The sample consists of more than 95,000 clones, just over 75% of them appearing once. Sequencing was performed on PBMCs. The source is a man aged 40-49 years in good health and CMV-seropositive. The CDR3 runs from the conserved cysteine through the conserved F or W. Fields, in order: V gene, CDR3 protein.

TRBV14,CASSQGSGRGFEQYF
TRBV9,CASSVGQGNQPQHF
TRBV27,CASSLSRLAETQYF
TRBV28,CASSLRRETQYF
TRBV29-1,CSAGLGAGEKLFF
TRBV7-2,CASSLRSGGKSTEAFF
TRBV21-1,CASSKALGGQETQYF
TRBV15,CATSRDRGRGSTDTQYF
TRBV30,CAWRGARANVLTF
TRBV6-6,CASRMGGQETQYF
TRBV6-5,CASRTGGAVNSQYF
TRBV7-8,CASSFVGQNYEQYF
TRBV19,CASSHGLAGGFYEQYF
TRBV7-2,CASGLQGASGNTIYF
TRBV4-1,CASSQGQVVQPQHF
TRBV11-2,CASTLFGPSGYEQYF
TRBV15,CATRASGGLSSYNEQFF
TRBV11-2,CASSLSSPGTGKYEQYF
TRBV7-9,CASSSMYQPQHF
TRBV19,CASSIFSGEAFF
TRBV4-2,CASSQGTGETSSQYF
TRBV30,CAWSPGGGTEAFF
TRBV4-3,CASSQDAVGTGANGYTF
TRBV19,CASSMYSRFYNPNTEAFF
TRBV29-1,CSVEYPELAGYEQYF
TRBV19,CASSTLAGGLREQYF
TRBV11-3,CASSPSRVGGSDTQYF
TRBV7-2,CASSLQARELFF
TRBV5-4,CASSWGTSGRSWELFF
TRBV14,CASSQDTGGPEQYF
TRBV4-2,CASSQGTGTYYEQYF
TRBV25-1,CASSDGTTNSADTQYF
TRBV2,CASSEALGRARGDQPQHF
TRBV28,CASNSGGSYEQYF
TRBV4-2,CASSQGIYGTSGRTTDTQYF
TRBV6-4,CASPIGKGRDEAFF
TRBV6-5,CASSRQGNQPQHF
TRBV25-1,CASSEYATNTIYF
TRBV5-4,CASSYGQGVYEQYF
TRBV10-3,CAISESDQPRGYEQYF
TRBV30,CASGTPNQPQHF
TRBV18,CASSPEDSDYNEQFF
TRBV11-3,CASSDTNYGYTF